This TCR beta chain was captured in a study of a mutant IDH1 vaccine in newly diagnosed glioma. Across the study: Of the patients given treatment, about 62% were male and 37.5% were female, and a mean age of roughly 40 years was recorded.

Germline assignment: CDR1 SQVTM and CDR2 ANQGSEA. There are 12 residues in the CDR3. Trimming removed 4 bases at V and 8 bases at J, with 12 bases between. The data were produced by immunoSEQ multiplex PCR, yet TCRdb's version contains in-frame clones alone and is incomplete. Counted here are about 34,000 clones, around nine tenths occurring once; the ten biggest clones make up 9.5% to 15%. Comment on this clone: No antigen is known for it.

Stated time point: week 47, end of study. A 20-mer mutant IDH1 peptide at 300 ug was injected subcutaneously with topical imiquimod. This sequence was found in a woman in her twenties or thirties with glioma. The sample was PBMCs, taken from a glioma patient whose treatment included an IDH1 peptide vaccine. V gene TRBV29-1 combines with J gene TRBJ1-5; D is undetermined. The DNA for the CDR3 is TGCAGCGTTGGGCAGCCTGGGGAGCCCCAGCATTTT. Encoded protein: CSVGQPGEPQHF.